Listed below are T cell receptor beta chains from one sample, sequenced in a study of Tregs in tolerant kidney transplant recipients. Only in-frame clones appear in the TCRdb table, and some are missing; sequencing was by immunoSEQ multiplex PCR. The sample lists about 240,000 clones; approximately 84% were seen once. Sequencing was carried out using CD4+ T cells from blood. The source of these receptors is a human donor in good health. Both conserved end residues are part of each CDR3. D genes are given only for firm matches. The size of a clone is reported for some rows only, either as once, few or many, or as a class for expanded clones.

V gene: TRBV14
J gene: TRBJ2-5
D gene: TRBD2
clone size: NA
CDR3 protein: CASSQGVSSGQETQYF
CDR3 DNA: TGTGCCAGCAGCCAAGGAGTTTCTAGCGGCCAAGAGACCCAGTACTTC

V gene: TRBV7-9
J gene: TRBJ1-2
D gene: NA
clone size: NA
CDR3 protein: CASSFLGYGYTF
CDR3 DNA: TGTGCCAGCAGCTTTCTGGGGTATGGCTACACCTTC

V gene: TRBV18
J gene: TRBJ2-3
D gene: NA
clone size: NA
CDR3 protein: CASSPPMWAGSTDTQYF
CDR3 DNA: TGTGCCAGCTCACCACCTATGTGGGCGGGGAGTACAGATACGCAGTATTTT

V gene: TRBV15
J gene: TRBJ2-7
D gene: NA
clone size: NA
CDR3 protein: CATSRARGAYEQYF
CDR3 DNA: TGTGCCACCAGCAGAGCGCGAGGGGCCTACGAGCAGTACTTC

V gene: TRBV29-1
J gene: TRBJ1-2
D gene: TRBD1
clone size: NA
CDR3 protein: CSVRTGTGENLYGYTF
CDR3 DNA: TGCAGCGTCCGTACGGGGACAGGGGAGAACCTCTATGGCTACACCTTC

V gene: TRBV11-2
J gene: TRBJ1-1
D gene: NA
clone size: NA
CDR3 protein: CASSLGLGLNTEAFF
CDR3 DNA: TGTGCCAGCAGCTTGGGTCTTGGGTTGAACACTGAAGCTTTCTTT

V gene: TRBV6-5
J gene: TRBJ1-4
D gene: NA
clone size: few
CDR3 protein: CASSPLRDEKLFF
CDR3 DNA: TGTGCCAGCAGCCCTCTCCGGGATGAAAAACTGTTTTTT

V gene: TRBV7-8
J gene: TRBJ2-7
D gene: NA
clone size: NA
CDR3 protein: CASSSRGGTGYEQYF
CDR3 DNA: TGTGCCAGCAGCTCCAGGGGCGGGACCGGCTACGAGCAGTACTTC

V gene: TRBV7-8
J gene: TRBJ1-2
D gene: TRBD1
clone size: NA
CDR3 protein: CASSLTGLTGYTF
CDR3 DNA: TGTGCCAGCAGCTTGACAGGGCTGACTGGCTACACCTTC

V gene: TRBV21-1
J gene: TRBJ1-1
D gene: NA
clone size: NA
CDR3 protein: CASSKGEDRGFPNTEAFF
CDR3 DNA: TGTGCCAGCAGCAAAGGCGAGGACAGGGGTTTTCCGAACACTGAAGCTTTCTTT

V gene: TRBV2
J gene: TRBJ2-1
D gene: TRBD1
clone size: NA
CDR3 protein: CASKRTGGPVYEQFF
CDR3 DNA: TGTGCCAGCAAAAGGACAGGGGGCCCGGTTTACGAGCAGTTCTTC

V gene: TRBV19
J gene: TRBJ2-3
D gene: TRBD2
clone size: NA
CDR3 protein: CASSSLAGSTDTQYF
CDR3 DNA: TGTGCCAGTAGCTCTCTAGCGGGGAGCACAGATACGCAGTATTTT

V gene: TRBV19
J gene: TRBJ2-7
D gene: NA
clone size: once
CDR3 protein: CASSGRGYEQYF
CDR3 DNA: TGTGCCAGTAGTGGCCGGGGCTACGAGCAGTACTTC

V gene: TRBV6-5
J gene: TRBJ2-5
D gene: NA
clone size: once
CDR3 protein: CASNGNWGETQYF
CDR3 DNA: TGTGCCAGCAACGGAAATTGGGGGGAGACCCAGTACTTC

V gene: TRBV6-1
J gene: TRBJ1-1
D gene: NA
clone size: NA
CDR3 protein: CASSYFPKNTEAFF
CDR3 DNA: TGTGCCAGCAGTTATTTTCCAAAGAACACTGAAGCTTTCTTT

V gene: TRBV7-3
J gene: TRBJ2-3
D gene: NA
clone size: once
CDR3 protein: CASSPQPLASTDTQYF
CDR3 DNA: TGTGCCAGCAGCCCCCAACCCCTAGCGAGCACAGATACGCAGTATTTT

V gene: TRBV18
J gene: TRBJ1-4
D gene: NA
clone size: few
CDR3 protein: CASSPPNGRAGEKLFF
CDR3 DNA: TGTGCCAGCTCACCACCGAATGGCAGGGCAGGTGAAAAACTGTTTTTT

V gene: TRBV19
J gene: TRBJ2-6
D gene: NA
clone size: NA
CDR3 protein: CASSMGAGANVLTF
CDR3 DNA: TGTGCCAGTAGTATGGGGGCTGGGGCCAACGTCCTGACTTTC

V gene: TRBV5-1
J gene: TRBJ2-3
D gene: TRBD1
clone size: NA
CDR3 protein: CASSPRTGATDTQYF
CDR3 DNA: TGCGCCAGCAGCCCCAGGACAGGGGCCACAGATACGCAGTATTTT

V gene: TRBV19
J gene: TRBJ1-1
D gene: TRBD1
clone size: NA
CDR3 protein: CASGRGRGTEAFF
CDR3 DNA: TGTGCCAGTGGCAGGGGGCGCGGCACTGAAGCTTTCTTT

V gene: TRBV5-6
J gene: TRBJ2-1
D gene: TRBD1
clone size: NA
CDR3 protein: CASSLDLGGLLGEQFF
CDR3 DNA: TGTGCCAGCAGCTTGGACCTAGGGGGCCTTTTAGGTGAGCAGTTCTTC

V gene: TRBV10-3
J gene: TRBJ2-1
D gene: TRBD1
clone size: NA
CDR3 protein: CAISEKSAGQGEGNEQFF
CDR3 DNA: TGTGCCATCAGTGAGAAATCAGCGGGACAGGGGGAGGGCAATGAGCAGTTCTTC

V gene: TRBV27
J gene: TRBJ2-3
D gene: NA
clone size: NA
CDR3 protein: CASRRGSTDTQYF
CDR3 DNA: TGTGCCTCTCGGAGGGGAAGTACAGATACGCAGTATTTT

V gene: TRBV11-2
J gene: TRBJ2-3
D gene: NA
clone size: NA
CDR3 protein: CASSLDLPRSTDTQYF
CDR3 DNA: TGTGCCAGCAGCTTAGATTTGCCAAGAAGCACAGATACGCAGTATTTT

V gene: TRBV9
J gene: TRBJ1-3
D gene: NA
clone size: NA
CDR3 protein: CASSVLGEGSGNTIYF
CDR3 DNA: TGTGCCAGCAGCGTACTTGGGGAGGGCTCTGGAAACACCATATATTTT

V gene: TRBV7-2
J gene: TRBJ2-1
D gene: TRBD2
clone size: NA
CDR3 protein: CASSPRLATNEQFF
CDR3 DNA: TGTGCCAGCAGCCCCCGACTAGCGACCAATGAGCAGTTCTTC

V gene: TRBV10-1
J gene: TRBJ1-6
D gene: TRBD1
clone size: NA
CDR3 protein: CASSSGTGGNSPLHF
CDR3 DNA: TGCGCCAGCAGTTCTGGGACAGGGGGCAATTCACCCCTCCACTTT

V gene: TRBV6-5
J gene: TRBJ1-4
D gene: NA
clone size: NA
CDR3 protein: CASADISVNEKLFF
CDR3 DNA: TGTGCCAGCGCGGACATTTCCGTTAATGAAAAACTGTTTTTT

V gene: TRBV29-1
J gene: TRBJ2-7
D gene: NA
clone size: NA
CDR3 protein: CSVASPGEQYF
CDR3 DNA: TGCAGCGTTGCTTCTCCGGGAGAGCAGTACTTC

V gene: TRBV7-2
J gene: TRBJ2-7
D gene: NA
clone size: NA
CDR3 protein: CASTSSRGLSSYEQYF
CDR3 DNA: TGTGCCAGCACCTCCTCCAGGGGCCTTAGCTCCTACGAGCAGTACTTC